This T cell receptor beta chain was observed in a study of identical twins. A note on this clonotype: Its target is unknown. This clone may be a read error of a much larger clone one base away.

Germline values: CDR1 DFQATT, CDR2 SNEGSKA (reference sequence). The V gene lost 3 bases and the J gene lost 5 bases, with 14 bases spanning the gap. The length of the CDR3 is 14 residues. Study results and caveats: Memory repertoires showed no such pattern, whereas abundant cord blood beta clonotypes carried fewer insertions.

Each CDR3 protein gets one entry after TCRdb re-called the 5' RACE reads with MiXCR. Found here are about 570,000 distinct CDR3 sequences, approximately 9.6% of them singletons; the top ten hold roughly 3%. These data were likewise used in another study, on yellow fever vaccine responses in identical twins.

The specimen sequenced was PBMCs. The J gene is TRBJ2-1, the V gene TRBV20-1; D unresolved. The clonotype comes from a woman between 18 and 29 years old in good health. CDR3 nucleotides: TGCAGTGCTAGCTGGCGTCGGCCAAACAATGAGCAGTTCTTC. Translating it yields CSASWRRPNNEQFF.